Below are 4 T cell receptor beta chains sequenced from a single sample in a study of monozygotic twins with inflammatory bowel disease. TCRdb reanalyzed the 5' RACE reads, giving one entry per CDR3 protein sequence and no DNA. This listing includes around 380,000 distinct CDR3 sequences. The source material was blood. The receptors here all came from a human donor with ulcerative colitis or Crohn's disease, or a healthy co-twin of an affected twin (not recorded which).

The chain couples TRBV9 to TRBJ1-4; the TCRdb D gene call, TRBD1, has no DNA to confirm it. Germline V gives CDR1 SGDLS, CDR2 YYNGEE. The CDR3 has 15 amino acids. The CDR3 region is CASSASGDAREKLFF.

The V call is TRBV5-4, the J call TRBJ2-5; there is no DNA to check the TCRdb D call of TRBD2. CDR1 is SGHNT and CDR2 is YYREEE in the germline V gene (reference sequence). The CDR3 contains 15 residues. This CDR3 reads CASSGNGENQETQYF.

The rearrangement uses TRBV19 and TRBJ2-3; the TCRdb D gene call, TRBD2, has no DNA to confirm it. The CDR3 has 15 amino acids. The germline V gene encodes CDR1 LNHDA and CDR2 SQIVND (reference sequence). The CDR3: CASRGLAGGTDTQYF.

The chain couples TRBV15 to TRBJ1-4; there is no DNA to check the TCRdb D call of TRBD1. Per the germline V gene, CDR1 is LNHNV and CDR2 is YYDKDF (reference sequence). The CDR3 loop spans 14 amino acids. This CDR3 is CATSISRVYEKLFF.